Listed below are T cell receptor beta chains from one sample, sequenced in a study of T-cell reconstitution after alpha-beta-depleted transplantation in children. MiXCR, applied by TCRdb to the PCR reads, yields one record per CDR3 protein. The top ten hold around 36% of the sample, which has about 540,000 distinct CDR3 sequences, 25% to 30% seen once. The source was PBMCs, collected before TCRalphabeta/CD19-depleted stem cell transplant. These receptors all come from a boy in the first two years of life with Wiskott-Aldrich syndrome, due to receive a stem cell transplant. Each CDR3 is given with its conserved first and last residue. The D gene is left open where the match is weak. Clone size is shown for a subset of rows, as once, few, many or a class of expanded clone.

J gene	D gene	V gene	clone size	CDR3 protein	CDR3 DNA
TRBJ2-7	TRBD1	TRBV12-3/TRBV12-4	NA	CASSPGTGSTYEQYF	TGTGCCAGCAGTCCCGGGACAGGGTCGACCTACGAGCAGTACTTC
TRBJ2-7	TRBD2	TRBV5-5	NA	CASSTTGTSLHEQYF	TGTGCCAGCAGCACAACCGGGACTAGCTTACACGAGCAGTACTTC
TRBJ2-2	NA	TRBV5-1	many	CASSLVQGNTGELFF	TGCGCCAGCAGCTTGGTCCAGGGGAACACCGGGGAGCTGTTTTTT
TRBJ1-4	TRBD1	TRBV18	few	CASSRGGMEEKLFF	TGTGCCAGCTCACGAGGGGGCATGGAGGAAAAACTGTTTTTT
TRBJ2-3	TRBD1	TRBV5-1	NA	CASSSGGTGVPDTQYF	TGCGCCAGCAGCTCTGGGGGGACAGGGGTACCAGATACGCAGTATTTT
TRBJ2-3	NA	TRBV5-1	many	CASSLTTSTDTQYF	TGCGCCAGCAGCTTAACTACGAGCACAGATACGCAGTATTTT
TRBJ2-3	TRBD1	TRBV5-1	NA	CASSLGQSNTDTQYF	TGCGCCAGCAGCCTGGGACAGTCGAACACAGATACGCAGTATTTT
TRBJ1-1	NA	TRBV29-1	many	CSVHGRGGTEAFF	TGCAGCGTTCATGGGAGGGGAGGCACTGAAGCTTTCTTT
TRBJ2-7	NA	TRBV5-1	NA	CASRFRDGNYEQYF	TGCGCCAGCAGATTCCGGGACGGAAACTACGAGCAGTACTTC
TRBJ2-6	NA	TRBV7-6	NA	CASSLRDGGAGANVLTF	TGTGCCAGCAGCTTACGGGACGGAGGGGCTGGGGCCAACGTCCTGACTTTC
TRBJ2-2	NA	TRBV29-1	NA	CSAISYGELFF	TGCAGCGCTATAAGTTACGGGGAGCTGTTTTTT
TRBJ2-7	TRBD2	TRBV6-1	NA	CASRTGLANPEQYF	TGTGCCAGCAGGACCGGACTAGCTAATCCCGAGCAGTACTTC
TRBJ1-5	TRBD1	TRBV6-1	NA	CASRDRGPVGNQPQHF	TGTGCCAGCAGGGACAGGGGGCCTGTGGGCAATCAGCCCCAGCATTTT
TRBJ2-3	TRBD1	TRBV20-1	few	CSANNPDRALDTQYF	TGCAGTGCTAATAATCCCGACAGGGCCCTAGATACGCAGTATTTT
TRBJ2-3	NA	TRBV5-1	few	CASSLALLGTDTQYF	TGCGCCAGCAGCTTGGCCTTGTTGGGGACAGATACGCAGTATTTT
TRBJ1-2	NA	TRBV19	NA	CASSIRGGEANYGYTF	TGTGCCAGTAGTATACGAGGAGGGGAAGCTAACTATGGCTACACCTTC
TRBJ2-1	NA	TRBV5-1	few	CASSLVQGTYNEQFF	TGCGCCAGCAGCTTGGTTCAGGGAACTTACAATGAGCAGTTCTTC
TRBJ2-2	NA	TRBV5-1	NA	CASSVAVDSLNTGELFF	TGCGCCAGCAGCGTGGCGGTCGACAGTCTAAACACCGGGGAGCTGTTTTTT
TRBJ2-7	NA	TRBV3-1	few	CATSTISHEQYF	TGTGCCACGTCCACCATTAGCCACGAGCAGTACTTC
TRBJ2-1	TRBD2	TRBV20-1	NA	CCASGTSGRALHNEQFF	TGCTGTGCTAGTGGGACTAGCGGGAGGGCCTTACACAATGAGCAGTTCTTC
TRBJ2-5	TRBD2	TRBV10-3	few	CAISVATSGGKETQYF	TGTGCCATCAGTGTAGCTACTAGCGGGGGCAAAGAGACCCAGTACTTC
TRBJ2-1	NA	TRBV5-1	few	CASSFGAGRNNEQFF	TGCGCCAGCAGCTTTGGGGCGGGAAGGAACAATGAGCAGTTCTTC
TRBJ2-7	TRBD1	TRBV20-1	NA	CSARGFLGTDYEQYF	TGCAGTGCTAGGGGGTTTTTAGGGACAGACTACGAGCAGTACTTC
TRBJ1-2	NA	TRBV12-3/TRBV12-4	NA	CASSRTIGQLRYGYTF	TGTGCCAGCAGTCGCACGATAGGACAACTCAGATATGGCTACACCTTC
TRBJ2-6	NA	TRBV30	few	CAWIGRREPSSGANVLTF	TGTGCCTGGATTGGGAGGAGGGAACCCAGCTCTGGGGCCAACGTCCTGACTTTC
TRBJ2-7	TRBD1	TRBV18	once	CASSPQDRVYEQYF	TGTGCCAGCTCACCACAAGACAGGGTTTACGAGCAGTACTTC
TRBJ2-5	NA	TRBV12-3/TRBV12-4	few	CASSLRGPGGATTETQYF	TGTGCCAGCAGTTTAAGGGGCCCGGGGGGCGCTACCACAGAGACCCAGTACTTC
TRBJ2-1	NA	TRBV11-2	once	CASSLGLGGTINNEQFF	TGTGCCAGCAGCTTAGGTCTAGGTGGGACAATAAACAATGAGCAGTTCTTC
TRBJ1-2	NA	TRBV30	NA	CAWSTWVDGYTF	TGTGCCTGGAGTACGTGGGTGGATGGCTACACCTTC
TRBJ2-1	NA	TRBV2	few	CANRLVVGNEQFF	TGTGCCAACCGACTAGTTGTGGGCAATGAGCAGTTCTTC
TRBJ2-7	NA	TRBV4-1	NA	CASSQDRDRLVQYF	TGCGCCAGCAGCCAAGATAGGGACCGCCTGGTGCAGTACTTC
TRBJ2-2	NA	TRBV5-1	NA	CASSPALGAAGGELFF	TGCGCCAGCAGCCCAGCGCTGGGGGCTGCAGGAGGGGAGCTGTTTTTT
TRBJ2-2	NA	TRBV5-6	few	CASSLFRSRLNTGELFF	TGTGCCAGCAGCTTGTTCCGGTCGCGACTTAACACCGGGGAGCTGTTTTTT
TRBJ2-7	NA	TRBV5-1	NA	CASSLRYGTYEQYF	TGCGCCAGCAGCTTGCGCTACGGAACCTACGAGCAGTACTTC
TRBJ2-4	TRBD2	TRBV29-1	NA	CSAASAGGWYF	TGCAGCGCTGCTTCAGCGGGAGGGTGGTACTTC
TRBJ2-2	NA	TRBV29-1	few	CSVGTGRTGELFF	TGCAGCGTTGGTACAGGGCGGACCGGGGAGCTGTTTTTT
TRBJ2-2	NA	TRBV7-2	NA	CASSLGGAGTGELVF	TGTGCCAGCAGCTTAGGCGGGGCGGGAACCGGGGAGCTGGTTTTT
TRBJ2-5	TRBD2	TRBV7-6	few	CASSIRTSGQETQYF	TGTGCCAGCAGCATACGGACTAGCGGACAAGAGACCCAGTACTTC
TRBJ2-1	TRBD2	TRBV14	NA	CASSRLAGPLSYNEQFF	TGTGCCAGCAGCCGCCTAGCGGGTCCTCTCTCCTACAATGAGCAGTTCTTC
TRBJ2-3	NA	TRBV6-2/TRBV6-3	few	CASSPPGTRSDTQYF	TGTGCCAGCAGCCCACCGGGGACCAGGTCGGATACGCAGTATTTT
TRBJ2-3	TRBD2	TRBV5-6	NA	CASRFYSGGPDTQYF	TGTGCCAGCAGATTCTACTCGGGGGGGCCGGATACGCAGTATTTT
TRBJ2-3	NA	TRBV28	few	CASSLNSITDTQYF	TGTGCCAGCAGTTTGAACAGCATCACAGATACGCAGTATTTT
TRBJ2-1	TRBD1	TRBV9	NA	CASSVQGDSYNEQFF	TGTGCCAGCAGCGTTCAGGGGGACTCCTACAATGAGCAGTTCTTC
TRBJ2-7	NA	TRBV12-3/TRBV12-4	many	CASSFAPGTLGEQYF	TGTGCCAGCAGTTTTGCTCCGGGAACTTTAGGCGAGCAGTACTTC
TRBJ1-5	TRBD1	TRBV20-1	NA	CSALGTGVVGPQHF	TGCAGTGCGCTCGGGACAGGGGTGGTCGGACCCCAGCATTTT
TRBJ2-5	NA	TRBV20-1	few	CSARSGAQETQYF	TGCAGTGCTCGATCCGGGGCCCAAGAGACCCAGTACTTC
TRBJ2-3	TRBD2	TRBV9	few	CASSPRTSHTDTQYF	TGTGCCAGCAGCCCCCGGACTAGCCACACAGATACGCAGTATTTT
TRBJ2-5	NA	TRBV11-2	few	CASSRVQGETQYF	TGTGCCAGCAGCCGGGTACAGGGTGAGACCCAGTACTTC
TRBJ2-2	TRBD1	TRBV10-2	NA	CASSYRGNGELFF	TGCGCCAGCAGCTACAGGGGGAACGGGGAGCTGTTTTTT
TRBJ2-7	NA	TRBV5-1	NA	CASSAQGFLYEQYF	TGCGCCAGCAGTGCTCAGGGATTTCTCTACGAGCAGTACTTC
TRBJ2-5	TRBD1	TRBV18	few	CASSPRGGGETQYF	TGTGCCAGCTCACCACGAGGGGGCGGAGAGACCCAGTACTTC
TRBJ2-1	NA	TRBV5-1	few	CASSLGFQKPRNYEQFF	TGCGCCAGCAGCTTGGGTTTTCAGAAACCGCGGAACTATGAGCAGTTCTTC
TRBJ1-1	NA	TRBV5-1	few	CASSLGQRGDTEAFF	TGCGCCAGCAGCTTGGGCCAACGGGGGGACACTGAAGCTTTCTTT